Following are 23 T cell receptor beta chains from one sample sequenced in a study of T-cell memory formation after mild COVID-19. TCRdb called the 5' RACE reads again in MiXCR, with one record for every CDR3 protein. The sample records approximately 88,000 distinct CDR3 sequences, around a quarter being singletons. Sequenced: PBMCs or a T cell subset sorted from them (not recorded which). The receptors were sampled from a man aged 18 to 29 who had mild COVID-19 (a few samples of this study predate the infection). Cell type and time point are not known.

The rearrangement links TRBV12-3 or TRBV12-4 to TRBJ2-3; no firm D call. The CDR3 totals 14 residues. Trimming shortened V by 3 bases and J by 4 bases, and 11 bases separated the two germline ends. The CDR3 reads CASSLSSRPDTQYF. As DNA, the CDR3 is TGTGCCAGCAGTTTGTCTAGTAGACCAGATACGCAGTATTTT.

J is TRBJ1-1 and V is TRBV9, with D possibly TRBD1 on 6 matching bases. The V and J ends lost 3 bases and 4 bases respectively, with 10 bases between them. This CDR3 region has 13 residues. The germline V gene encodes CDR1 SGDLS and CDR2 YYNGEE. The CDR3 loop reads CASSEGGGTEAFF. The CDR3, as DNA: TGTGCCAGCAGCGAGGGGGGCGGCACTGAAGCTTTCTTT.

V usage is TRBV14 and J usage is TRBJ2-5; 8 bases align to TRBD2. V was clipped by 2 bases and J by 4 bases; unmatched bases: 6. Per germline, CDR1 SGHDN and CDR2 FVKESK. This CDR3 has 15 amino acids. CDR3 sequence: CASSQLGGAGETQYF. Here the CDR3 DNA reads TGTGCCAGCAGCCAACTCGGGGGGGCCGGAGAGACCCAGTACTTC. The variable domain in full, completed from reference TRBV14 and TRBJ2-5, reads EAGVTQFPSHSVIEKGQTVTLRCDPISGHDNLYWYRRVMGKEIKFLLHFVKESKQDESGMPNNRFLAERTGGTYSTLKVQPAELEDSGVYFCASSQLGGAGETQYFGPGTRLLVL.

The V call is TRBV20-1, the J call TRBJ1-2; no firm D call. Per the germline V gene, CDR1 is DFQATT and CDR2 is SNEGSKA (reference sequence). This CDR3 spans 14 amino acids. The V end lost 0 bases, the J end lost 7 bases, and 15 bases lay between the germline ends. Here the CDR3 DNA reads TGCAGTGCTAGAGACCAAATTAGGGTACCTGGCTACACCTTC. The encoded protein is CSARDQIRVPGYTF.

This chain links TRBV24-1 with TRBJ2-7, with TRBD1 as a possible D gene (6 bases). Deletions cut 3 bases from V and 5 bases from J, with 13 bases between. Germline loops: CDR1 KGHDR, CDR2 SFDVKD. The CDR3 sequence is 14 residues long. CDR3 protein: CATSDPGVGNEQYF. In DNA, the CDR3 is TGTGCCACCAGTGATCCAGGGGTCGGTAACGAGCAGTACTTC.

This rearrangement joins TRBV5-1 to TRBJ1-2, with D perhaps matching TRBD1 (5 bases). Germline CDR1 and CDR2: SGHRS and YFSETQ. This CDR3 contains 14 residues. Trimming shortened V by 3 bases and J by 7 bases, and 16 bases separated the two germline ends. Here the CDR3 DNA reads TGCGCCAGCAGCTCCGGAGTGTTCAGGGCTGGCTACACCTTC. Protein: CASSSGVFRAGYTF.

The rearrangement joins TRBV2 to TRBJ1-1, with D possibly being TRBD1 (6 bases). The CDR3 contains 16 residues. Trimming left V 1 base short and J 3 bases short, with 15 bases between. The germline V gene encodes CDR1 SNHLY and CDR2 FYNNEI. The CDR3 DNA sequence: TGTGCCAGCAGTGAAGGGCAGGGGCCCTTGGACACTGAAGCTTTCTTT. It specifies CASSEGQGPLDTEAFF.

CDR3 bases: TGTGCCAGCAGCCAAGAACCCATAGTGCCCCGCCACGAGCAGTACTTC. Amino acids: CASSQEPIVPRHEQYF. J is TRBJ2-7 and V is TRBV3-1; D unresolved. This CDR3 comprises 16 residues. The germline V gene encodes CDR1 LGHDT and CDR2 YNNKEL (reference sequence). V lost 0 bases and J lost 5, with 17 bases in between.

The table lists this clonotype with a few counts. The chain is built from TRBV6-4 and TRBJ2-2; D ambiguous. Germline CDR1 reads MRHNA; CDR2 reads SNTAGT. The V end lost 2 bases, the J end lost 4 bases, and 5 bases lay between the germline ends. The CDR3 is 13 amino acids. The CDR3 DNA follows: TGTGCCAGCAGTGACCTTAGCACCGGGGAGCTGTTTTTT. Translated, it gives CASSDLSTGELFF.

The genes are TRBV6-6 and TRBJ2-2; either TRBD1 or TRBD2 may fit D (5 bases each). This CDR3 comprises 16 residues. V was pared by 7 bases and J by 6 bases, with 21 bases between. Germline V gene sequence: CDR1 MNHNY, CDR2 SVGAGI (reference sequence). The CDR3 sequence is CASTLTGTRGAGELFF. The CDR3 region has the DNA TGTGCCAGCACCTTGACTGGGACGAGAGGCGCCGGGGAGCTGTTTTTT.

The V call is TRBV27, the J call TRBJ2-5; 10 nucleotides line up with TRBD2. CDR1 is MNHEY, CDR2 SMNVEV, per germline (reference sequence). The CDR3 totals 15 residues. Unmatched junction bases numbered 6, after V lost 3 bases and J lost 5 bases. The CDR3 coding sequence is TGTGCCAGCAGTTTTAGCGGGGGGCCGTTGGAGACCCAGTACTTC. This translates into CASSFSGGPLETQYF.

V usage is TRBV7-6 and J usage is TRBJ2-2; 9 bases map to TRBD1. The CDR3 is made up of 17 amino acids. CDR1 is SGHVS and CDR2 is FNYEAQ in the germline V gene. V gave up 1 base and J gave up 6 bases; unmatched junction bases: 9. CDR3 coding DNA: TGTGCCAGCAGCTTAGTCGCCGGGACAGGGCTCCCCGGGGAGCTGTTTTTT. Translation gives CASSLVAGTGLPGELFF.

The table lists this clonotype with a few counts. The CDR3 loop is CASSQHSYSNQPQHF. The DNA of the CDR3 is TGCGCCAGCAGCCAACACAGCTATAGCAATCAGCCCCAGCATTTT. The rearrangement links TRBV4-1 to TRBJ1-5; no definite D call. There are 15 residues in the CDR3. Germline V gene lookup returns CDR1 MGHRA and CDR2 YSYEKL. Deletions cut 2 bases from V and 0 bases from J, with 8 bases between.

The rearrangement links TRBV7-9 to TRBJ1-1; no clear D gene. This CDR3 has 14 residues. With 1 base removed from V and 1 base from J, the gap between germline ends came to 7 bases. In germline, CDR1 is SEHNR, CDR2 FQNEAQ (reference sequence). The CDR3 sequence is CASSLVGQNTEAFF. CDR3 DNA sequence: TGTGCCAGCAGCTTAGTGGGCCAGAACACTGAAGCTTTCTTT. Looking up the rest from reference TRBV7-9 and TRBJ1-1 gives the full variable domain: DTGVSQNPRHKITKRGQNVTFRCDPISEHNRLYWYRQTLGQGPEFLTYFQNEAQLEKSRLLSDRFSAERPKGSFSTLEIQRTEQGDSAMYLCASSLVGQNTEAFFGQGTRLTVV.

The chain combines TRBV7-3 with TRBJ1-2; weak D call: TRBD1 (6 bases). The V gene lost 0 bases and the J gene lost 3 bases, with 11 bases spanning the gap. Germline V lookup: CDR1 SGHTA, CDR2 FQGTGA. The CDR3 loop spans 15 amino acids. This CDR3 reads CASSLTGGQDYGYTF. In DNA form, the CDR3 reads TGTGCCAGCAGCTTAACTGGGGGCCAGGACTATGGCTACACCTTC.

This clonotype was seen more than once but under ten times. The J gene is TRBJ2-7, the V gene TRBV7-9, with 7 positions matching TRBD1. The ends lost 4 bases at V and 1 base at J; junction bases unmatched: 4. CDR3 length: 14 amino acids. The V gene's germline CDR1 is SEHNR and CDR2 FQNEAQ (reference sequence). As DNA, the CDR3 is TGTGCCAGCAGCTCCCGACAGGGATCCTACGAGCAGTACGTC. As protein: CASSSRQGSYEQYV.

This clonotype was observed a single time. The chain joins TRBV27 to TRBJ2-1; 7 bases are a match to TRBD1. In germline, CDR1 is MNHEY, CDR2 SMNVEV (reference sequence). V gave up 6 bases and J gave up 5 bases; unmatched junction bases: 13. The CDR3 sequence is 16 residues long. CDR3 in DNA: TGTGCCAGCAGAGATTTATTGACAGGGCCAAACAATGAGCAGTTCTTC. It encodes CASRDLLTGPNNEQFF.

In its sample, this clonotype was seen a few times. The rearrangement uses TRBV7-2 and TRBJ2-3; TRBD1 aligns across 12 bases. The V and J ends lost 5 bases and 4 bases, in that order; junction bases with no gene match: 7. This CDR3 is built from 16 residues. Germline lookup yields CDR1 SGHTA and CDR2 FQGNSA. The CDR3 DNA reads as TGTGCCAGCAGCACTAGGGGACAGGGGGCTTCAGATACGCAGTATTTT. Translation gives CASSTRGQGASDTQYF.

The table lists this clonotype with a few counts. CDR3 region: CASSSEGGVAGELFF. The CDR3 DNA is TGTGCCAGCAGCTCAGAGGGGGGCGTCGCCGGGGAGCTGTTTTTT. The chain couples TRBV7-3 to TRBJ2-2; either TRBD1 or TRBD2 may fit D (6 bases each). V lost 4 bases and J lost 6, with 15 bases in between. In germline, CDR1 is SGHTA, CDR2 FQGTGA. CDR3 length: 15 residues.

The chain combines TRBV6-6 with TRBJ2-7, with D possibly being TRBD1 or TRBD2 (6 bases each). Germline V gene sequence: CDR1 MNHNY, CDR2 SVGAGI (reference sequence). This CDR3 has 15 amino acids. Deletions cut 0 bases from V and 5 bases from J, with 14 bases between. CDR3 residues: CASSYSVRGRDEQYF. In DNA form, the CDR3 reads TGTGCCAGCAGTTACTCGGTCCGGGGGCGGGACGAGCAGTACTTC.

V usage is TRBV2 and J usage is TRBJ1-1; no clear D gene. Germline lookup yields CDR1 SNHLY and CDR2 FYNNEI. The CDR3 extends over 12 amino acids. V lost 3 bases and J 3 bases, leaving 5 bases between the germline ends. The CDR3 loop is CASSDWDTEAFF. For the CDR3, the DNA is TGTGCCAGCAGTGACTGGGACACTGAAGCTTTCTTT.

V usage is TRBV5-1 and J usage is TRBJ1-5; D possibly corresponds to TRBD1 (6 bases). In germline, CDR1 is SGHRS, CDR2 YFSETQ. V was trimmed by 4 bases and J by 2 bases, leaving 16 bases between them. The CDR3 is made up of 16 amino acids. CDR3 DNA sequence: TGCGCCAGCAGCCCAGGCCCCCCAGGGGGCAATCAGCCCCAGCATTTT. It encodes CASSPGPPGGNQPQHF.

The rearrangement links TRBV3-1 to TRBJ2-7, with TRBD2 as a possible D gene (6 bases). Germline loops: CDR1 LGHDT, CDR2 YNNKEL (reference sequence). V lost 1 base to trimming and J lost 3 bases, with 7 bases between them. The CDR3 totals 13 residues. CDR3 coding DNA: TGTGCCAGCAGCCAAGGACTAGGCTACGAGCAGTACTTC. As protein: CASSQGLGYEQYF.